The 17 T cell receptor beta chains in this list originate from one sample, sequenced in a study of blood T cell repertoires in COVID-19 (dated by TCRdb to the early 2020s). Receptor libraries were prepared by the immunoSEQ multiplex PCR assay. TCRdb holds this immuneACCESS table with in-frame rearrangements only. Some clones are missing; in checked studies, unresolved V genes explain under half, and the rest has no known cause. For this sample there are approximately 100,000 clones; approximately 90% appear just once. The top ten constitute 15% to 20% of the sample. Sequencing was carried out using peripheral blood. These receptors all stem from a man aged 50 or older with acute or convalescent COVID-19.

This chain joins TRBV19 and TRBJ1-1, with TRBD1 matching over 7 bases. Germline V gene lookup returns CDR1 LNHDA and CDR2 SQIVND (reference sequence). Trimming removed 7 bases from V and 2 bases from J; junction bases left unmatched: 10. CDR3 length equals 15 residues. In DNA form, the CDR3 reads TGTGCCAGTACCATTTACAGGGGCCTAAACACTGAAGCTTTCTTT. Encoded protein: CASTIYRGLNTEAFF.

The rearrangement links TRBV7-2 to TRBJ1-1; 9 bases fit TRBD1. The V and J ends lost 5 bases and 7 bases, in that order; junction bases with no gene match: 5. CDR3 size: 13 residues. Germline CDR1 and CDR2: SGHTA and FQGNSA. CDR3 sequence (DNA): TGTGCCAGCAGCAAAGACAGGGGGGGTGAAGCTTTCTTT. Protein: CASSKDRGGEAFF.

The chain employs TRBV5-1 and TRBJ1-1; no reliable D call. V was pared by 4 bases and J by 6 bases, with 16 bases between. The CDR3 runs 14 residues. CDR1 is SGHRS, CDR2 YFSETQ, per germline. For the CDR3, the DNA is TGCGCCAGCAGCCCTAGAGGAAAATCGGCTGAAGCTTTCTTT. Encoded protein: CASSPRGKSAEAFF.

The chain couples TRBV7-8 to TRBJ2-7; TRBD1 might be the D (5 bases). The germline CDR1 and CDR2 sequences are SGHVS and FQNEAQ. The CDR3 is made up of 12 amino acids. V was pared by 3 bases and J by 3 bases, with 6 bases between. The CDR3 region is CASSFQGYEQYF. DNA of the CDR3: TGTGCCAGCAGCTTTCAGGGCTACGAGCAGTACTTC.

The chain recombines TRBV19 with TRBJ1-5; TRBD1 is a possible D gene (6 bases). The CDR3 covers 13 residues. The ends were cut back, 7 bases at V and 5 bases at J, with 12 bases in the middle. CDR1 and CDR2 from the germline V gene are LNHDA and SQIVND (reference sequence). The CDR3 nucleotides read TGTGCCAGTACGGGCAGGGGTTATCAGCCCCAGCATTTT. Its translation is CASTGRGYQPQHF.

The sample holds one count of this clone. This chain uses TRBV19 with TRBJ1-6; 8 nucleotides line up with TRBD1. The CDR3 totals 14 residues. Germline V CDR1 and CDR2: LNHDA, SQIVND (reference sequence). After removal of 7 bases from V and 10 bases from J, the junction contained 9 bases not matched to a gene. The chain's CDR3 is CASTSTGAGSPLHF. CDR3 in DNA: TGTGCCAGTACCTCGACAGGGGCAGGGTCACCCCTCCACTTT.

The chain couples TRBV30 to TRBJ2-4; no firm D call. V was trimmed by 5 bases and J by 2 bases, leaving 7 bases between them. CDR1 is GTSNPN and CDR2 is SVGIG in the germline V gene (reference sequence). This CDR3 has 12 residues. The chain's CDR3 is CAWDGSKNIQYF. DNA of the CDR3: TGTGCCTGGGACGGGTCCAAAAACATTCAGTACTTC. Full variable domain (rest looked up from reference TRBV30 and TRBJ2-4): SQTIHQWPATLVQPVGSPLSLECTVEGTSNPNLYWYRQAAGRGLQLLFYSVGIGQISSEVPQNLSASRPQDRQFILSSKKLLLSDSGFYLCAWDGSKNIQYFGAGTRLSVL.

The rearrangement uses TRBV7-2 and TRBJ1-2; 9 bases are shared with TRBD1. V dropped 7 bases and J dropped 6; count of bases not matched to a gene: 9. The CDR3 extends over 14 amino acids. Germline-derived CDR1 and CDR2 are SGHTA and FQGNSA. The CDR3 region is CASTLQQGAHGYTF. Here the CDR3 DNA reads TGTGCCAGCACCCTCCAACAGGGGGCTCATGGCTACACCTTC.

The chain joins TRBV6-1 to TRBJ1-1, with 7 bases that match TRBD1. The length of the CDR3 is 16 residues. After removal of 4 bases from V and 2 bases from J, the junction contained 10 bases not matched to a gene. CDR1 is MNHNS and CDR2 is SASEGT in the germline V gene. The CDR3 spells CASSAIRTGRNTEAFF. The CDR3 region has the DNA TGTGCCAGCAGTGCTATTAGGACAGGTAGAAACACTGAAGCTTTCTTT.

The chain uses TRBV15 and TRBJ1-2; D gene ambiguous. CDR1 is LNHNV, CDR2 YYDKDF, per germline (reference sequence). Trimming cost V 1 base and J 2 bases, with 8 bases left between them. The CDR3 spans 14 residues. CDR3 sequence: CATSRGEINYGYTF. CDR3 DNA sequence: TGTGCCACCAGCAGAGGCGAAATAAACTATGGCTACACCTTC.

The chain has TRBV10-1 and TRBJ2-1, with unresolved D. V lost 3 bases and J 6 bases, leaving 12 bases between the germline ends. The CDR3 spans 14 residues. Germline V gene lookup returns CDR1 WNHNN and CDR2 SYGVQD (reference sequence). DNA for the CDR3: TGCGCCAGCAGTGACGTTGCGGCGAGCAATGAGCAGTTCTTC. The encoded protein is CASSDVAASNEQFF.

The rearrangement joins TRBV7-2 to TRBJ1-1; TRBD1 aligns across 10 bases. The CDR3 loop spans 15 amino acids. Germline loops: CDR1 SGHTA, CDR2 FQGNSA. V lost 5 bases, J lost 5 bases, and 8 bases stayed unmatched. The CDR3 DNA reads as TGTGCCAGCAGCATCTTGACAGGGGGCGGGACTGAAGCTTTCTTT. Translating gives CASSILTGGGTEAFF.

The rearrangement uses TRBV30 and TRBJ1-1, with D perhaps matching TRBD1 (5 bases). The germline V and J ends were trimmed by 0 bases and 4 bases, with 15 bases remaining between them. CDR3 size: 15 residues. CDR1 is GTSNPN, CDR2 SVGIG, per germline (reference sequence). The CDR3 sequence is CAWSVWGGSGTEAFF. The CDR3 nucleotides are TGTGCCTGGAGTGTTTGGGGGGGGAGCGGCACTGAAGCTTTCTTT.

This chain uses TRBV5-1 with TRBJ1-3, with TRBD1 as a possible D gene (6 bases). With 1 base removed from V and 3 bases from J, the gap between germline ends came to 11 bases. The CDR3 is 15 amino acids. Germline CDR1 and CDR2: SGHRS and YFSETQ. CDR3 loop: CASSLTGPDGNTIYF. The CDR3 DNA reads TGCGCCAGCAGCTTGACAGGGCCAGATGGAAACACCATATATTTT.

The V and J genes are TRBV19 and TRBJ1-5, with a weak D call TRBD1 (5 bases). V lost 2 bases and J 4 bases, leaving 15 bases between the germline ends. There are 16 residues in the CDR3. Germline V gene sequence: CDR1 LNHDA, CDR2 SQIVND (reference sequence). The CDR3, as DNA: TGTGCCAGTAGTATACCTCCAGGGCAGCGTAATCAGCCCCAGCATTTT. Translating it yields CASSIPPGQRNQPQHF.

The count of this clone is one. The chain has TRBV7-9 and TRBJ2-1; no clear D gene. Trimming pared 5 bases from V and 5 bases from J, leaving 19 bases between. The CDR3 is 16 residues long. Germline loops: CDR1 SEHNR, CDR2 FQNEAQ (reference sequence). Here the CDR3 reads CASSPLRREPHNEQFF. DNA of the CDR3: TGTGCCAGCAGCCCCCTAAGGAGAGAGCCCCACAATGAGCAGTTCTTC.

The chain combines TRBV18 with TRBJ1-3, with 9 bases matching TRBD1. This CDR3 region has 16 residues. V lost 3 bases and J lost 2; bases outside the gene matches: 5. Germline V gene data show CDR1 as KGHSH and CDR2 as LQKENI. The CDR3 loop is CASSPLRQGAGNTIYF. CDR3 DNA: TGTGCCAGCTCACCGCTCAGACAGGGGGCTGGAAACACCATATATTTT.